This T cell receptor beta chain was sequenced in a study of T cell responses to AZD1222 COVID-19 vaccine (dated by TCRdb to the early 2020s). About the full investigation: A total of about 240 trial participants underwent TCR sequencing, of whom 207 received two doses of AZD1222 and 26 received two doses of the MenACWY control vaccine. Trial participants were enrolled into age subgroups of 18-55, 56-69 and 70-plus years, which contained about 150, 27 and 61 TCR-sequenced participants, respectively. Broader findings and caveats from the paper: Because no samples from the day 14 peak response were available, repertoires could be characterized only after the peak T cell response. Spike-specific TCR breadth and depth rose significantly after two AZD1222 doses compared with day 0 and with MenACWY recipients. The whole spike protein was spanned by vaccine-associated CD4 TCRs, and dominant responses were seen in regions 160-218 and 743-854. Reportedly, close to half of the unique spike-specific TCRs recognized epitopes lying outside the regions that are mutated in the B.1.351 and B.1.1.7 variants. Most participants were white British and females outnumbered males, and the authors suggested that clonal diversity may have been underestimated. Only a handful of AZD1222 recipients were SARS-CoV-2 seropositive at baseline, limiting conclusions about previously exposed vaccinees. The 56-69-year group was small, and its depth increase did not reach significance, likely because of low power.

The CDR3 contains 14 residues, cysteine and phenylalanine counted. The CDR3 DNA has 42 bases and is translated from base 1. The germline V gene gives CDR1 as SGHAT and CDR2 as FQNNGV. Trimming at the junction amounts to 5 bases on V and 6 bases on J, and the germline ends lie 13 bases apart. The CDR3 regions of human TCRbeta chains were subjected to immunosequencing. Regarding the original processing steps: TCRs in the repertoires were compared against a reference library of SARS-CoV-2-specific TCRs that had been generated with the MIRA antigen-specificity platform. Breadth was defined as the fraction of unique TCRs that were SARS-CoV-2-associated. Depth was defined as the fraction of total T cells that were SARS-CoV-2-associated. Using the MIRA data, each spike-specific TCR was mapped to the spike region that the TCR reacts to and placed in a CD4 or CD8 class. Log10-transformed breadth and depth values were compared by one-way ANOVA with Sidak's multiple comparisons tests. The clones in this table, taken by TCRdb from immuneACCESS, are in-frame only. Not every clone is retained; where verified, under half of the shortfall comes from an unresolved V gene, and the cause of the rest is unknown. Clonal size and the V and J genes are those of that table, whereas D and trimming came from the DNA. The sample table shows over 35,000 clones, and roughly 78% are seen once. Roughly 22% of the sample goes to the ten largest clones.

Details on this clone: Its antigen remains undetermined. It has no much larger one-base neighbor in the sample; base qualities were not kept.

Interpreted using the paper, the time point label stands for: about 28 days (+/-7) after the second vaccine dose. The sample's treatment or condition label, decoded: meningococcal conjugate vaccine given as trial control. The vaccinee samples were drawn from two UK trials, COV001 and COV002, one of which was a single-blind randomized controlled phase 2/3 trial testing AZD1222 (ChAdOx1 nCoV-19) in healthy adults. Trial participant PBMC samples were collected at day 0 and day 28 after the second dose for TCRbeta chain sequencing. The clonotype comes from an adult who received the MenACWY meningococcal vaccine as a control. The receptor chain draws on TRBV11-2 and TRBJ2-2, with no reliable assignment of the D segment. Sequenced material: peripheral blood, taken 28 days after the second dose of the MenACWY control vaccine. The DNA sequence is TGTGCCAGCAGCCCTGTTAGAGTGGCCGGGGAGCTGTTTTTT. This sequence encodes CASSPVRVAGELFF.